A single sample gave rise to the 14 T cell receptor beta chains below, sequenced in a study of CD8+CD57+ T cells in acquired aplastic anemia. Patients selected for sequencing had displayed CD8+CD57+ cell expansion by flow cytometry. Genomic DNA served as template for TCR beta VDJ and CDR3 profiling. From the reads, TCRdb called clonotypes with MiXCR, one entry per CDR3 protein. The sample holds 110,000 or so distinct CDR3 sequences; under 60% are singletons and the top ten take 25% to 35%. Input material: sorted CD4+, CD8+, or CD8+CD57+ T cells (not recorded which) from PBMCs. Source of these receptors: a human donor with aplastic anemia.

The rearrangement uses TRBV28 and TRBJ2-7; 13 bases line up with TRBD2. V trimming: 5 bases; J trimming: 2 bases; junction bases outside the gene matches: 0. Germline V gene sequence: CDR1 MDHEN, CDR2 SYDVKM. There are 14 residues in the CDR3. CDR3 sequence: CASSTSGRAYEQYF. CDR3 bases: TGTGCCAGCAGTACTAGCGGGAGGGCCTACGAGCAGTACTTC.

V is TRBV15 and J is TRBJ1-5, with D hard to call. The V gene lost 0 bases and the J gene lost 3 bases, with 9 bases spanning the gap. The CDR3 sequence is 15 residues long. CDR1 is LNHNV, CDR2 YYDKDF, per germline (reference sequence). As DNA, the CDR3 is TGTGCCACCAGCAGAGAGAAGGGTATCAATCAGCCCCAGCATTTT. It translates to CATSREKGINQPQHF.

The chain combines TRBV7-8 with TRBJ2-3; D is ambiguous. Trimming removed 7 bases from V and 0 bases from J, with 17 bases in between. The length of the CDR3 is 16 residues. From germline, CDR1 is SGHVS and CDR2 FQNEAQ. CDR3 sequence reads: CASNSLQAVSTDTQYF. DNA for the CDR3: TGTGCCAGCAACTCCCTCCAGGCTGTGAGCACAGATACGCAGTATTTT.

This clonotype was picked up many times. The chain recombines TRBV7-9 with TRBJ2-6, with D perhaps TRBD2 (5 bases). Germline lookup yields CDR1 SEHNR and CDR2 FQNEAQ (reference sequence). Trimming removed 1 base at V and 0 bases at J, with 13 bases between. This CDR3 contains 18 residues. The CDR3 here is CASSLVPGLPSGANVLTF. Here the CDR3 DNA reads TGTGCCAGCAGCTTAGTACCGGGATTACCCTCTGGGGCCAACGTCCTGACTTTC. The variable domain in full, with the rest retrieved from reference TRBV7-9 and TRBJ2-6, is DTGVSQNPRHKITKRGQNVTFRCDPISEHNRLYWYRQTLGQGPEFLTYFQNEAQLEKSRLLSDRFSAERPKGSFSTLEIQRTEQGDSAMYLCASSLVPGLPSGANVLTFGAGSRLTVL.

The V call is TRBV29-1, the J call TRBJ2-7; 9 bases line up with TRBD1. Germline V gives CDR1 SQVTM, CDR2 ANQGSEA. The CDR3 contains 16 residues. V lost 4 bases to trimming and J lost 6 bases; unmatched junction nucleotides: 16. Written as DNA, the CDR3 is TGCAGCGTTGTCATCCTGGGACAGGGCCTCCTAGGCGAGCAGTACTTC. Amino acid sequence: CSVVILGQGLLGEQYF.

In its sample, this clonotype was seen many times. The chain combines TRBV7-9 with TRBJ2-4; possibly TRBD1 for D (5 bases). The CDR3 is made up of 14 amino acids. With 5 bases removed from V and 6 bases from J, the gap between germline ends came to 14 bases. CDR1 and CDR2 from the germline V gene are SEHNR and FQNEAQ (reference sequence). The CDR3 DNA sequence: TGTGCCAGCAGCAGCTCTGTAGGGGCAAACATTCAGTACTTC. Encoded protein: CASSSSVGANIQYF.

The J gene is TRBJ2-1, the V gene TRBV12-3 or TRBV12-4; either TRBD1 or TRBD2 may fit D (5 bases each). The V and J ends lost 3 bases and 8 bases respectively, with 17 bases between them. The CDR3 extends over 15 amino acids. The CDR3 loop is CASSFPSRGVDEQFF. DNA of the CDR3: TGTGCCAGCAGTTTTCCCTCGCGAGGGGTGGATGAGCAGTTCTTC.

This clonotype was seen more than once but under ten times. The J gene is TRBJ2-6, the V gene TRBV2; D is undetermined. CDR1 is SNHLY and CDR2 is FYNNEI in the germline V gene. This CDR3 contains 14 residues. Trimming stripped 1 base from V and 4 bases from J, with 5 bases between. The CDR3 coding sequence is TGTGCCAGCAGTGAAGTCAGCGGGGCCAACGTCCTGACTTTC. Protein: CASSEVSGANVLTF.

The gene calls are TRBV5-1 and TRBJ2-3; D is unclear. The CDR3 length is 14 residues. V lost 2 bases and J 6 bases, leaving 13 bases between the germline ends. The germline V gene encodes CDR1 SGHRS and CDR2 YFSETQ. CDR3 region: CASSFSPPPDTQYF. CDR3 nucleotides: TGCGCCAGCAGCTTTAGCCCACCCCCCGATACGCAGTATTTT.

CDR3 residues: CATSGLTGAGDTQYF. CDR3 sequence (DNA): TGTGCCACCAGTGGTCTGACAGGGGCGGGAGATACGCAGTATTTT. This chain joins TRBV24-1 and TRBJ2-3; 8 bases are a match to TRBD1. The CDR3 runs to 15 residues. After removal of 5 bases from V and 5 bases from J, the junction contained 8 bases not matched to a gene. CDR1 KGHDR and CDR2 SFDVKD come from the germline V gene.

This clonotype appeared once. The chain carries TRBV2 and TRBJ2-2, with 9 positions matching TRBD2. This CDR3 spans 16 amino acids. The V gene end was trimmed by 7 bases and the J gene end by 7 bases; junction bases not matched to a gene: 13. Per the germline V gene, CDR1 is SNHLY and CDR2 is FYNNEI. CDR3 region: CASIGIAGDRIGELFF. CDR3 nucleotides: TGTGCCAGCATAGGTATAGCGGGAGATCGGATCGGGGAGCTGTTTTTT.

The chain has TRBV2 and TRBJ2-3; no firm D call. The V end was cut by 3 bases, the J end by 3 bases, with 10 bases between. Germline-derived CDR1 and CDR2 are SNHLY and FYNNEI. The CDR3 sequence is 14 residues long. CDR3 residues: CASSDSSRTDTQYF. The DNA of the CDR3 is TGTGCCAGCAGTGATTCCAGTAGGACAGATACGCAGTATTTT.

This clonotype was observed a few times. The chain carries TRBV24-1 and TRBJ2-3; TRBD1 matches 7 bases. CDR1 and CDR2 from the germline V gene are KGHDR and SFDVKD. V lost 7 bases and J lost 1; bases outside the gene matches: 4. The CDR3 is 14 residues long. The CDR3 loop reads CATRETGGTDTQYF. In DNA, the CDR3 is TGTGCCACCAGGGAAACAGGGGGCACAGATACGCAGTATTTT.

This chain connects TRBV6-6 to TRBJ2-5; perhaps TRBD2 as D (5 bases). V shed 0 bases and J shed 9 bases, with 8 bases lying between them. The CDR3 has 12 residues. The germline gives CDR1 MNHNY, CDR2 SVGAGI (reference sequence). This CDR3 is CASSYSKEAQYF. The CDR3 DNA sequence: TGTGCCAGCAGTTACTCGAAGGAGGCCCAGTACTTC.